Following are 32 T cell receptor beta chains from one sample sequenced in a study of shared clonotypes between healthy human individuals. Clones were read by immunoSEQ multiplex PCR, and TCRdb kept only the in-frame ones, dropping some. The sample has 900,000 to 1,200,000 clones, 78% seen once. Input material: memory CD4+ T cells from PBMCs. The subset denotes: CD45RA-negative fraction. These receptors originate from a man aged 18 to 30 in good health. Some clones in this sample may be carry-over from other donors' samples.

In nucleotides, the CDR3 is TGTGCCAGCAGTTACGACATCTCTGGAAACACCATATATTTT. Protein product: CASSYDISGNTIYF. The chain uses TRBV6-5 and TRBJ1-3; D remains ambiguous. Trimming left V 2 bases short and J 0 bases short, with 5 bases between. Germline CDR1 reads MNHEY; CDR2 reads SVGAGI. The CDR3 is 14 amino acids.

Concerning this clone: One end of the junction is discordant with germline, which a read error may explain. This sample includes further DNA sequences coding for the same CDR3. V gene TRBV20-1 combines with J gene TRBJ1-2; the match to TRBD1 covers 9 bases. CDR1 and CDR2 from the germline V gene are DFQATT and SNEGSKA (reference sequence). This CDR3 is built from 11 residues. Here the CDR3 reads CRIQGARGYTF. CDR3 in DNA: TGCAGAATACAGGGGGCGCGGGGCTACACCTTT.

This sequence joins TRBV19 and TRBJ2-3, with D possibly TRBD2 on 5 matching bases. The CDR3 is made up of 14 amino acids. The V gene lost 3 bases and the J gene lost 7 bases, with 14 bases spanning the gap. Germline CDR1 reads LNHDA; CDR2 reads SQIVND (reference sequence). In DNA, the CDR3 is TGTGCCAGTAGTATGGGGAGCAAGCCCTATACGCAGTATTTT. Its protein product is CASSMGSKPYTQYF.

V gene TRBV27 combines with J gene TRBJ2-7, with unresolved D. Trimming stripped 0 bases from V and 2 bases from J, with 5 bases between. The germline V gene has CDR1 MNHEY and CDR2 SMNVEV (reference sequence). The CDR3 is 13 residues long. In DNA form, the CDR3 reads TGTGCCAGCAGTTTATCGTTCGCCTACGAGCAGTACTTC. This codes for CASSLSFAYEQYF.

The CDR3 DNA is TGTGCCAGCAGCTCGGCAGGACAGGAGAGCACAGATACGCAGTATTTT. This codes for CASSSAGQESTDTQYF. The V call is TRBV5-4, the J call TRBJ2-3; TRBD1 agrees at 7 bases. Germline V lookup: CDR1 SGHNT, CDR2 YYREEE (reference sequence). The V segment lost 3 bases and the J segment 0 bases; nucleotides outside the gene matches: 7. The length of the CDR3 is 16 residues.

The chain recombines TRBV7-9 with TRBJ2-2; D is unresolved. The length of the CDR3 is 14 residues. CDR1 is SEHNR, CDR2 FQNEAQ, per germline (reference sequence). Trimming removed 0 bases at V and 5 bases at J, with 7 bases between. The CDR3 region has the DNA TGTGCCAGCAGCTTAGCCCAGACTACCGGGGAGCTGTTTTTT. It translates to CASSLAQTTGELFF. The variable domain in full, with the rest retrieved from reference TRBV7-9 and TRBJ2-2, is DTGVSQNPRHKITKRGQNVTFRCDPISEHNRLYWYRQTLGQGPEFLTYFQNEAQLEKSRLLSDRFSAERPKGSFSTLEIQRTEQGDSAMYLCASSLAQTTGELFFGEGSRLTVL.

On this clone: The sample contains more than one DNA sequence encoding this CDR3. The J gene is TRBJ1-5, the V gene TRBV10-3; D remains ambiguous. V gave up 2 bases and J gave up 4 bases, with 6 bases separating them. Per germline, CDR1 ENHRY and CDR2 SYGVKD. The CDR3 sequence is 13 residues long. CDR3 region: CAISEGRNQPQHF. The DNA for the CDR3 is TGTGCCATCAGTGAGGGCCGTAATCAGCCCCAGCATTTT.

The chain carries TRBV6-5 and TRBJ2-3, with a tentative D call TRBD2 (6 bases). Deletions cut 5 bases from V and 1 base from J, with 10 bases between. The CDR3 totals 14 residues. Germline-derived CDR1 and CDR2 are MNHEY and SVGAGI. The CDR3 DNA reads TGTGCCAGCAGTGTTGGAGGGGGCACAGATACGCAGTATTTT. It yields the protein CASSVGGGTDTQYF.

Only a few counts were recorded for this clone. The chain couples TRBV7-8 to TRBJ1-1; 8 bases align to TRBD1. V dropped 6 bases and J dropped 4; count of bases not matched to a gene: 10. The CDR3 totals 15 residues. Per germline, CDR1 SGHVS and CDR2 FQNEAQ. This CDR3 reads CASRQSRTGPTEAFF. DNA for the CDR3: TGTGCCAGCAGACAAAGTAGGACAGGGCCCACTGAAGCTTTCTTT.

As DNA, the CDR3 is TGTGCCAGCAGCCTCAGGGCGACCGGGGAGCTGTTTTTT. It specifies CASSLRATGELFF. The J gene is TRBJ2-2, the V gene TRBV5-8; D might be TRBD1 (5 bases). V was trimmed by 4 bases and J by 5 bases, leaving 9 bases between them. CDR1 and CDR2 (germline): SGHTS, YDEGEE. The CDR3 is 13 amino acids.

The chain combines TRBV7-2 with TRBJ2-2, with D perhaps TRBD1 (6 bases). The V gene lost 5 bases and the J gene lost 1 base, with 17 bases spanning the gap. There are 17 residues in the CDR3. Germline V gene lookup returns CDR1 SGHTA and CDR2 FQGNSA. The CDR3 nucleotides are TGTGCCAGCAGCCTCCTTCGGGGCAGGGGGAACACCGGGGAGCTGTTTTTT. Residues: CASSLLRGRGNTGELFF. Full variable domain (missing parts from reference TRBV7-2 and TRBJ2-2): GAGVSQSPSNKVTEKGKDVELRCDPISGHTALYWYRQSLGQGLEFLIYFQGNSAPDKSGLPSDRFSAERTGGSVSTLTIQRTQQEDSAVYLCASSLLRGRGNTGELFFGEGSRLTVL.

This chain links TRBV18 with TRBJ1-4, with a tentative D call TRBD1 (6 bases). CDR1 and CDR2 from the germline V gene are KGHSH and LQKENI. The CDR3 contains 14 residues. Trimming cost V 4 bases and J 3 bases, with 9 bases left between them. CDR3 loop: CASSRDIANEKLFF. DNA of the CDR3: TGTGCCAGCTCACGGGACATCGCTAATGAAAAACTGTTTTTT.

This clone came up many times. V is TRBV5-8 and J is TRBJ2-2; D is uncertain. V was shortened by 0 bases and J by 7 bases, with 13 bases between the two germline ends. From germline, CDR1 is SGHTS and CDR2 YDEGEE. CDR3 length: 15 amino acids. CDR3 DNA: TGTGCCAGCAGCTTGGTCCGAATATCCAACGGGGAGCTGTTTTTT. Its translation is CASSLVRISNGELFF. Full variable domain (outside the CDR3, taken from reference TRBV5-8 and TRBJ2-2): EAGVTQSPTHLIKTRGQQATLRCSPISGHTSVYWYQQALGLGLQFLLWYDEGEERNRGNFPPRFSGRQFPNYSSELNVNALELEDSALYLCASSLVRISNGELFFGEGSRLTVL.

CDR3 coding DNA: TGTGCCAGCAGTGAGAGGGGGAAGAACACTGAAGCTTTCTTT. Protein sequence: CASSERGKNTEAFF. The gene calls are TRBV2 and TRBJ1-1; a possible D gene is TRBD1 (6 bases). CDR1 and CDR2 (germline): SNHLY, FYNNEI. V was pared by 3 bases and J by 1 base, with 9 bases between. The CDR3 consists of 14 residues.

The V and J genes are TRBV21-1 and TRBJ1-2. TRBV21-1 is a pseudogene locus. The CDR3 is 16 amino acids. DNA of the CDR3: TGTGCCAGCAAGGAGGCAGGGCCTATCGCTAACTATGGCTACACCTTC. The encoded protein is CASKEAGPIANYGYTF.

The chain carries TRBV4-1 and TRBJ1-2; unclear D gene. V lost 3 bases and J 13 bases, leaving 15 bases between the germline ends. Germline values: CDR1 MGHRA, CDR2 YSYEKL. The CDR3 has 12 residues. CDR3 sequence (DNA): TGCGCCAGCAGCCACCCCGCCGGGAGGAGCACCTTC. This sequence encodes CASSHPAGRSTF.

The rearrangement links TRBV19 to TRBJ2-3; 12 bases are shared with TRBD2. The germline V gene has CDR1 LNHDA and CDR2 SQIVND (reference sequence). The CDR3 contains 17 residues. The V and J ends lost 5 bases and 6 bases, in that order; junction bases with no gene match: 12. The CDR3 is CASSLTPSGRATDTQYF. The CDR3 bases are TGTGCCAGTAGTCTTACCCCTAGCGGGAGGGCCACCGATACGCAGTATTTT.

The chain combines TRBV18 with TRBJ2-6, with D unresolved. This CDR3 contains 14 residues. Germline loops: CDR1 KGHSH, CDR2 LQKENI. Trimming stripped 8 bases from V and 2 bases from J, with 10 bases between. DNA for the CDR3: TGTGCCAGCCTACTCCGGGCTGGGGCCAACGTCCTGACTTTC. Translation gives CASLLRAGANVLTF.

The chain couples TRBV5-4 to TRBJ2-3; D might be TRBD2 (6 bases). Germline V gene data show CDR1 as SGHNT and CDR2 as YYREEE (reference sequence). The CDR3 is made up of 14 amino acids. V gave up 1 base and J gave up 6 bases, with 12 bases separating them. This chain's CDR3 is CASSLFGGEDTQYF. CDR3 sequence (DNA): TGTGCCAGCAGCTTGTTTGGCGGGGAGGATACGCAGTATTTT.

This rearrangement joins TRBV7-2 to TRBJ1-2; D gene uncertain. Germline V gene sequence: CDR1 SGHTA, CDR2 FQGNSA. The V and J ends lost 5 bases and 6 bases respectively, with 7 bases between them. CDR3 length: 11 amino acids. CDR3 bases: TGTGCCAGCAGCCCCCCGGATGGCTACACCTTC. Translating gives CASSPPDGYTF.

The chain links TRBV5-4 to TRBJ2-7; TRBD2 might be the D (5 bases). Germline assignment: CDR1 SGHNT and CDR2 YYREEE (reference sequence). V was shortened by 4 bases and J by 0 bases, with 26 bases between the two germline ends. The CDR3 length is 19 residues. Here the CDR3 DNA reads TGTGCCAGCAGCCCTAAACCGGGCGGCCGCGGGTTCGGCTCCTACGAGCAGTACTTC. Amino acid sequence: CASSPKPGGRGFGSYEQYF.

The rearrangement uses TRBV30 and TRBJ1-4, with D possibly TRBD1 on 5 matching bases. V shed 3 bases and J shed 8 bases, with 16 bases lying between them. The germline V gene has CDR1 GTSNPN and CDR2 SVGIG (reference sequence). This CDR3 has 14 amino acids. CDR3 in amino acids: CAWRAGGFSEKLFF. The CDR3 nucleotides read TGTGCCTGGAGGGCGGGGGGGTTTAGCGAAAAACTGTTTTTT.

Note on this clone: Within the sample, other DNA sequences also encode this same CDR3. This rearrangement joins TRBV29-1 to TRBJ2-2; D is unresolved. Trimming stripped 7 bases from V and 7 bases from J, with 10 bases between. CDR3 length equals 11 residues. From germline, CDR1 is SQVTM and CDR2 ANQGSEA. CDR3 amino acids: CSAPIGGELFF. In DNA form, the CDR3 reads TGCAGCGCACCGATTGGCGGGGAGCTGTTTTTT.

The rearrangement links TRBV5-1 to TRBJ2-1, with 8 nucleotides matching TRBD2. V shed 2 bases and J 7 bases; nucleotides not matched to a gene: 5. The V gene's germline CDR1 is SGHRS and CDR2 YFSETQ. The CDR3 loop spans 14 amino acids. Written as DNA, the CDR3 is TGCGCCAGCAGCTTAGCGGGAGTTGGGAATGAGCAGTTCTTC. Translated, it gives CASSLAGVGNEQFF. The full variable domain, with the rest looked up from reference TRBV5-1 and TRBJ2-1, is KAGVTQTPRYLIKTRGQQVTLSCSPISGHRSVSWYQQTPGQGLQFLFEYFSETQRNKGNFPGRFSGRQFSNSRSEMNVSTLELGDSALYLCASSLAGVGNEQFFGPGTRLTVL.

This sequence joins TRBV19 and TRBJ2-1; tentatively, D is TRBD1 (6 bases). V lost 0 bases to trimming and J lost 9 bases, with 15 bases between them. Germline assignment: CDR1 LNHDA and CDR2 SQIVND (reference sequence). CDR3 length: 15 amino acids. CDR3: CASSIDRSTGSEQFF. The CDR3 nucleotides read TGTGCCAGTAGTATAGACCGGTCGACAGGCTCTGAGCAGTTCTTC.

The V and J genes are TRBV5-1 and TRBJ2-7; no reliable D call. The CDR3 sequence is 14 residues long. The germline V gene encodes CDR1 SGHRS and CDR2 YFSETQ. The V and J ends lost 0 bases and 2 bases respectively, with 9 bases between them. The DNA of the CDR3 is TGCGCCAGCAGCTTGGAAGCACTTACCTACGAGCAGTACTTC. Protein sequence: CASSLEALTYEQYF.

This clone was counted between two and nine times. The genes are TRBV28 and TRBJ1-3; no firm D call. Germline loops: CDR1 MDHEN, CDR2 SYDVKM. This CDR3 is 13 amino acids long. The V gene lost 8 bases and the J gene lost 0 bases, with 8 bases spanning the gap. The CDR3 nucleotides are TGTGCCAGCGTAGGGCCCTCTGGAAACACCATATATTTT. Translated: CASVGPSGNTIYF.

This clone was picked up one time. A read error is likely here: a far larger clone is one base away. The chain combines TRBV5-6 with TRBJ2-7; D possibly corresponds to TRBD2 (5 bases). Germline CDR1 reads SGHDT; CDR2 reads YYEEEE. The CDR3 runs 16 residues. The CDR3 DNA sequence: TGTGCCAGCGGCTTGGGATTAAGGACGGACTCGAGGGAGCAGTACTTC. Translated, it gives CASGLGLRTDSREQYF. Full variable domain (rest looked up from reference TRBV5-6 and TRBJ2-7): DAGVTQSPTHLIKTRGQQVTLRCSPKSGHDTVSWYQQALGQGPQFIFQYYEEEERQRGNFPDRFSGHQFPNYSSELNVNALLLGDSALYLCASGLGLRTDSREQYFGPGTRLTVT.

The chain couples TRBV5-1 to TRBJ2-6, with a weak D call TRBD2 (6 bases). CDR1 is SGHRS, CDR2 YFSETQ, per germline. Between the trimmed V and J ends, which lost 6 bases and 0 bases, there was a span of 13 bases. The CDR3 covers 16 residues. The CDR3 reads CASTWGGSSGANVLTF. The CDR3 region has the DNA TGCGCCAGCACCTGGGGAGGTTCCTCTGGGGCCAACGTCCTGACTTTC.

This clone was observed many times. In DNA, the CDR3 is TGTGCCAGCAGCTTAGGGGACAGGGACCAAGAGACCCAGTACTTC. This codes for CASSLGDRDQETQYF. V is TRBV7-9 and J is TRBJ2-5, with 9 positions matching TRBD1. Germline V gene data show CDR1 as SEHNR and CDR2 as FQNEAQ (reference sequence). Trimming removed 1 base from V and 0 bases from J; junction bases left unmatched: 0. This CDR3 has 15 amino acids.

The chain links TRBV30 to TRBJ2-2; D not certain. Germline CDR1 GTSNPN, CDR2 SVGIG (reference sequence). The CDR3 runs 15 residues. V was trimmed by 0 bases and J by 6 bases, leaving 14 bases between them. CDR3 in amino acids: CAWSVKGLSAGELFF. CDR3 DNA: TGTGCCTGGAGTGTGAAAGGGCTCTCGGCCGGGGAGCTGTTTTTT.

V and J are TRBV18 and TRBJ2-1; D is uncertain. The CDR3 consists of 15 residues. CDR1 KGHSH and CDR2 LQKENI come from the germline V gene. V was trimmed by 4 bases and J by 9 bases, leaving 19 bases between them. CDR3 sequence: CASSRTNRRGAEQFF. The DNA of the CDR3 is TGTGCCAGCTCACGTACCAATCGCCGTGGCGCTGAGCAGTTCTTC.